The 9 T cell receptor beta chains presented below share a single source sample, sequenced in a study of blood T cells in healthy people across ages. For the second PCR, which ran for roughly 6 to 11 cycles, a sample-barcoded 5' primer and a J-beta primer mix were used. TCRdb called the 5' RACE reads again in MiXCR, with one record for every CDR3 protein. The sample carries about 1 million distinct CDR3 sequences, approximately 25% recorded once. These same data were also listed under a study on T cells of mothers and their children.

The source material was blood. The receptors were gathered from a girl aged 2-10 years in good health.

This clonotype was seen only once. CDR3 coding DNA: TGTGCCAGCAGCCAAGTAGGGGGCGGGGAGCTGTTTTTT. Protein sequence: CASSQVGGGELFF. This chain connects TRBV3-1 to TRBJ2-2, with TRBD1 as a possible D gene (6 bases). Germline lookup yields CDR1 LGHDT and CDR2 YNNKEL (reference sequence). This CDR3 has 13 amino acids. Trimming took 1 base from V and 7 from J, leaving 7 bases between them.

This clonotype has a handful of counts. The junction departs from germline at one end; a sequencing error may be responsible. Here the CDR3 DNA reads TGCGCCAGCAGCTTGGGGCCAGGGGGCTCTGGGGTCAACGTCCTGACTTTC. Amino acid sequence: CASSLGPGGSGVNVLTF. The chain recombines TRBV5-1 with TRBJ2-6; 8 bases agree with TRBD1. The length of the CDR3 is 17 residues. Germline V gene data show CDR1 as SGHRS and CDR2 as YFSETQ.

V usage is TRBV28 and J usage is TRBJ1-4; D is unclear. The CDR3 has 14 amino acids. V shed 3 bases and J shed 5 bases, with 10 bases lying between them. The germline V gene has CDR1 MDHEN and CDR2 SYDVKM. The CDR3 region is CASSLNQPNEKLFF. For the CDR3, the DNA is TGTGCCAGCAGTTTGAACCAGCCGAATGAAAAACTGTTTTTT.

This clonotype was observed a handful of times. The rearrangement links TRBV6-2 or TRBV6-3 to TRBJ2-7; no firm D call. V lost 1 base and J 3 bases, leaving 10 bases between the germline ends. The CDR3 loop spans 14 amino acids. Germline V gene data show CDR1 as MNHEY and CDR2 as SVGEGT. The DNA of the CDR3 is TGTGCCAGCAGTTACTATCCGGCTGACTACGAGCAGTACTTC. It encodes CASSYYPADYEQYF.

The chain links TRBV5-1 to TRBJ1-1; D is unclear. V shed 0 bases and J shed 1 base, with 13 bases lying between them. Germline V CDR1 and CDR2: SGHRS, YFSETQ. The length of the CDR3 is 16 residues. As DNA, the CDR3 is TGCGCCAGCAGCTTGGCTGGGTACGGAAAGAACACTGAAGCTTTCTTT. It codes for CASSLAGYGKNTEAFF. Together with reference TRBV5-1 and TRBJ1-1, the CDR3 gives the full variable domain: KAGVTQTPRYLIKTRGQQVTLSCSPISGHRSVSWYQQTPGQGLQFLFEYFSETQRNKGNFPGRFSGRQFSNSRSEMNVSTLELGDSALYLCASSLAGYGKNTEAFFGQGTRLTVV.

The rearrangement links TRBV27 to TRBJ1-1; 12 bases align to TRBD1. Trimming took 7 bases from V and 1 from J; bases not matched to a gene: 4. CDR3 length: 15 amino acids. In germline, CDR1 is MNHEY, CDR2 SMNVEV (reference sequence). The CDR3 sequence: CASTLGQGANTEAFF. Here the CDR3 DNA reads TGTGCCAGCACCCTGGGACAGGGGGCGAACACTGAAGCTTTCTTT.

This sequence joins TRBV7-2 and TRBJ2-5; 7 bases agree with TRBD2. The assigned J gene may be wrong: the sequence end matches TRBJ2-1 better. The CDR3 is 16 amino acids. Germline CDR1 reads SGHTA; CDR2 reads FQGNSA. CDR3 in amino acids: CASSLWVGGPGNEQFF. CDR3 sequence (DNA): TGTGCCAGCAGCTTATGGGTGGGAGGGCCAGGCAATGAGCAGTTCTTC.

The chain links TRBV21-1 to TRBJ2-5. TRBV21-1 is tagged as a pseudogene. The CDR3 is 13 amino acids. CDR3 DNA sequence: TGTGCCAGCAGCAAATGTGCAGCGTCTGGGCAGTACTTC. Translated, it gives CASSKCAASGQYF.

Only a few counts were recorded for this clonotype. The chain joins TRBV12-3 or TRBV12-4 to TRBJ2-3; no clear D gene. The CDR3 runs to 9 residues. The V end lost 8 bases, the J end lost 7 bases, and 4 bases lay between the germline ends. Here the CDR3 reads CASGYTQYF. In nucleotides, the CDR3 is TGTGCCAGCGGATATACGCAGTATTTT.